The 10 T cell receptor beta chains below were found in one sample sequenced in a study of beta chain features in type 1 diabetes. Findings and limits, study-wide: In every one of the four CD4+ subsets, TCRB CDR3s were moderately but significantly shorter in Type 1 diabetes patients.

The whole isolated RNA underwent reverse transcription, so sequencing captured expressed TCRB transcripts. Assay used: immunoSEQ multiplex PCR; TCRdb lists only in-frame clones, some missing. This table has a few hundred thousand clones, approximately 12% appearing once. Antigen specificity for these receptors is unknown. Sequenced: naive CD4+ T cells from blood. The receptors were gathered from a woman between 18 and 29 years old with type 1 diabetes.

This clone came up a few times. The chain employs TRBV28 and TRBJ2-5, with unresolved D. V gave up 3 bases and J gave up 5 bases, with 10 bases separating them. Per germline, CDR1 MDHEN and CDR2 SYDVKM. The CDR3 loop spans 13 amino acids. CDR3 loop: CASSFYLTETQYF. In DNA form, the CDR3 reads TGTGCCAGCAGTTTTTACTTAACGGAGACCCAGTACTTC.

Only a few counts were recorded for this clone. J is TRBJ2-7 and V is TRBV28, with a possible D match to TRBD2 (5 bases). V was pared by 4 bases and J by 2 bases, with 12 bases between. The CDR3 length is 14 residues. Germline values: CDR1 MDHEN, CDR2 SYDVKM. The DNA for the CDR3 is TGTGCCAGCAGTTCCGGGATGCCACCCTACGAGCAGTACTTC. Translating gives CASSSGMPPYEQYF.

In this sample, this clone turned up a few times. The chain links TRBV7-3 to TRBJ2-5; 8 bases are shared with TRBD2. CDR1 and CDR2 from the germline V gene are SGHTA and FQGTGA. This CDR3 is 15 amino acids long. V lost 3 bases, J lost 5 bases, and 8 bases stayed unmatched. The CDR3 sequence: CASSLSGGRMETQYF. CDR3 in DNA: TGTGCCAGCAGCTTGAGTGGCGGGAGGATGGAGACCCAGTACTTC.

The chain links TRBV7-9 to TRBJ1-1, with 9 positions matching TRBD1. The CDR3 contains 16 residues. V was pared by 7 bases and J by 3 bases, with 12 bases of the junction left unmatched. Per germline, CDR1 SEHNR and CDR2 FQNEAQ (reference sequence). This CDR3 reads CASTTTGGGLDTEAFF. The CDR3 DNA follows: TGTGCCAGCACCACAACAGGGGGCGGTCTGGACACTGAAGCTTTCTTT. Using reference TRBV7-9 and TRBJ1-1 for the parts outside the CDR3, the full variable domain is DTGVSQNPRHKITKRGQNVTFRCDPISEHNRLYWYRQTLGQGPEFLTYFQNEAQLEKSRLLSDRFSAERPKGSFSTLEIQRTEQGDSAMYLCASTTTGGGLDTEAFFGQGTRLTVV.

The CDR3 region is CASSLRTGQETQYF. CDR3 nucleotide sequence: TGTGCCAGCAGCCTTCGGACAGGGCAAGAGACCCAGTACTTC. V is TRBV5-4 and J is TRBJ2-5, with 8 nucleotides matching TRBD1. The CDR3 spans 14 residues. Germline loops: CDR1 SGHNT, CDR2 YYREEE (reference sequence). J was trimmed by 2 bases and V by 4 bases; bases with no gene match: 4.

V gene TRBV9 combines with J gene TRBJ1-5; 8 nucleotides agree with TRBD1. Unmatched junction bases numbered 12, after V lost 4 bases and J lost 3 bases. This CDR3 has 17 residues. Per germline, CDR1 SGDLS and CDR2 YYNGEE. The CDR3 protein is CASSRSRDRSPNQPQHF. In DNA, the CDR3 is TGTGCCAGCAGCAGGAGCCGGGACAGGAGTCCCAATCAGCCCCAGCATTTT.

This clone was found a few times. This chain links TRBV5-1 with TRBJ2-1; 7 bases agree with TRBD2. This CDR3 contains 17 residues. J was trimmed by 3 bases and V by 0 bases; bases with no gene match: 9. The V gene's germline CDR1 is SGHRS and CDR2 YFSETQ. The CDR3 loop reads CASSLEASGTIYNEQFF. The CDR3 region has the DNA TGCGCCAGCAGCTTGGAGGCTAGCGGAACCATCTACAATGAGCAGTTCTTC.

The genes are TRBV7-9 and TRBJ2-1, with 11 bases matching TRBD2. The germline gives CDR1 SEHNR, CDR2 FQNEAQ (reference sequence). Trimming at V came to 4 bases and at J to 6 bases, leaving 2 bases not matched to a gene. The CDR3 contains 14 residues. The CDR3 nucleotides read TGTGCCAGCAGCTATGGACTAGCGGGCAATGAGCAGTTCTTC. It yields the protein CASSYGLAGNEQFF.

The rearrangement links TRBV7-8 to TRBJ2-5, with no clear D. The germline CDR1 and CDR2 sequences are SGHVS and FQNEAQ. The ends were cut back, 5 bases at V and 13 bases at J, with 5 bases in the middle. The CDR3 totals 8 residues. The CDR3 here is CASSPRYF. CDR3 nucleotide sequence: TGTGCCAGCAGCCCCCGGTACTTC.

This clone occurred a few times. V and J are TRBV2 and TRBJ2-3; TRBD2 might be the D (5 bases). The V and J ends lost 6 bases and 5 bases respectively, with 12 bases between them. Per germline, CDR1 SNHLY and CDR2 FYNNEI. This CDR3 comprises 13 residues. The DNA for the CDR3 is TGTGCCAGCAGGAGGGAGTGGCAAGATACGCAGTATTTT. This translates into CASRREWQDTQYF. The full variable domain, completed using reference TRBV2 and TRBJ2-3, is EPEVTQTPSHQVTQMGQEVILRCVPISNHLYFYWYRQILGQKVEFLVSFYNNEISEKSEIFDDQFSVERPDGSNFTLKIRSTKLEDSAMYFCASRREWQDTQYFGPGTRLTVL.